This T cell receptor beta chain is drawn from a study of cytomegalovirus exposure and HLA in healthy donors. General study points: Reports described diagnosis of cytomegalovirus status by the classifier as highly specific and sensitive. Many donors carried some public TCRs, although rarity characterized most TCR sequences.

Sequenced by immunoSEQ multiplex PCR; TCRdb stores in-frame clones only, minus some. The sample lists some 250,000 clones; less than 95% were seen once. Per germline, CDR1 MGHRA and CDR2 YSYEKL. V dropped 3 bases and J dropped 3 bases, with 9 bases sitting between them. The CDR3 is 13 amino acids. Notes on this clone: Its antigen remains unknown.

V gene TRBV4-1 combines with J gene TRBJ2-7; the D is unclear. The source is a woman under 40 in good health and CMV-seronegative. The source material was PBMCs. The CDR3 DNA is TGCGCCAGCAGCCACCAAGAACTCTACGAGCAGTACTTC. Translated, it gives CASSHQELYEQYF.